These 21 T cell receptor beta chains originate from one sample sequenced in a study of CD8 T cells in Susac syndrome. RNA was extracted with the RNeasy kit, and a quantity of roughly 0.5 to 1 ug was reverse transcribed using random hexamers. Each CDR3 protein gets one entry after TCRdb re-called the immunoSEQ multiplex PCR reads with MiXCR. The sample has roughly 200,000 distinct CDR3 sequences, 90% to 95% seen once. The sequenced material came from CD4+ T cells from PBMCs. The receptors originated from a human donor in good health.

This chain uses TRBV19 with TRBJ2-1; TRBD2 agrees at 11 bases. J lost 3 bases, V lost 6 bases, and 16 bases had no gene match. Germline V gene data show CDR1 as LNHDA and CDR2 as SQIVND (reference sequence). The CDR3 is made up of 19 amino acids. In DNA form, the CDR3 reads TGTGCCAGTAGCAGGACAGGCGGGGGACTAGCGGAGCTCTACAATGAGCAGTTCTTC. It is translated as CASSRTGGGLAELYNEQFF.

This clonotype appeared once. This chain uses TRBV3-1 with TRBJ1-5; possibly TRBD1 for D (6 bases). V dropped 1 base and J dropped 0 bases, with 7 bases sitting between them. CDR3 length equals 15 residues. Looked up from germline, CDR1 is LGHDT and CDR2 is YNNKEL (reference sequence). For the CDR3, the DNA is TGTGCCAGCAGCCAAGGACAGGCTAGCAATCAGCCCCAGCATTTT. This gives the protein CASSQGQASNQPQHF.

CDR3 residues: CALGAGGIFYGYTF. The CDR3 coding sequence is TGTGCCTTAGGTGCAGGGGGTATCTTCTATGGCTACACCTTC. The chain couples TRBV30 to TRBJ1-2, with 7 bases that match TRBD1. The ends lost 7 bases at V and 4 bases at J; junction bases unmatched: 12. Germline CDR1 GTSNPN, CDR2 SVGIG (reference sequence). This CDR3 has 14 residues. The full variable domain, in which reference TRBV30 and TRBJ1-2 provide the parts outside the CDR3, is SQTIHQWPATLVQPVGSPLSLECTVEGTSNPNLYWYRQAAGRGLQLLFYSVGIGQISSEVPQNLSASRPQDRQFILSSKKLLLSDSGFYLCALGAGGIFYGYTFGSGTRLTVV.

The CDR3 DNA reads TGTGCCAGCAGCCAAGTATGGGGGCGCGCTTACAATGAGCAGTTCTTC. Protein product: CASSQVWGRAYNEQFF. The genes are TRBV3-1 and TRBJ2-1, with D maybe TRBD1 (6 bases). V was pared by 1 base and J by 4 bases, with 14 bases between. The germline V gene has CDR1 LGHDT and CDR2 YNNKEL (reference sequence). The CDR3 sequence is 16 residues long.

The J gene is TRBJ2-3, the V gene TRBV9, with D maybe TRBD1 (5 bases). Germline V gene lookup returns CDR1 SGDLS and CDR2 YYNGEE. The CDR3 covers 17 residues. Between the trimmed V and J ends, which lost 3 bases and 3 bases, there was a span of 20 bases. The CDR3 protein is CASSATGHPLSTDTQYF. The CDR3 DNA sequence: TGTGCCAGCAGCGCAACTGGACATCCCTTAAGTACAGATACGCAGTATTTT.

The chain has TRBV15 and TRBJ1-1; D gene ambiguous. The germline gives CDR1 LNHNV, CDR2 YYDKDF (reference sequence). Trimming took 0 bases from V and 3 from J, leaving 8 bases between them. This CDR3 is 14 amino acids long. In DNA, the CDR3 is TGTGCCACCAGCAGAGATGGACGGGACACTGAAGCTTTCTTT. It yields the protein CATSRDGRDTEAFF.

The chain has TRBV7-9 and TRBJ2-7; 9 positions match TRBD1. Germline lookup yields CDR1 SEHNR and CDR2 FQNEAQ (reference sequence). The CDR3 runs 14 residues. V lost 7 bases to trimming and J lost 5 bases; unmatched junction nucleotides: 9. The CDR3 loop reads CASTTPGQGNEQYF. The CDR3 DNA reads TGTGCCAGCACCACACCGGGACAGGGCAACGAGCAGTACTTC.

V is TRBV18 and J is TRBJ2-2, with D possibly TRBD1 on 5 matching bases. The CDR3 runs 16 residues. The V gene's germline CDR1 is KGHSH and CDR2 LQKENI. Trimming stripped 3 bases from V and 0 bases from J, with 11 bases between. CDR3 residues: CASSPMQTANTGELFF. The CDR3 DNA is TGTGCCAGCTCACCGATGCAGACAGCGAACACCGGGGAGCTGTTTTTT.

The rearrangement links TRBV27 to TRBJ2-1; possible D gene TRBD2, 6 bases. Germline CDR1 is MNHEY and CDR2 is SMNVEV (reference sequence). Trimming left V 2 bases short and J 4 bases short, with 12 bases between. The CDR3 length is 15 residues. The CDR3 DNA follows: TGTGCCAGCAGTTTAAGTCAGGAGGGGTACAATGAGCAGTTCTTC. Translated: CASSLSQEGYNEQFF.

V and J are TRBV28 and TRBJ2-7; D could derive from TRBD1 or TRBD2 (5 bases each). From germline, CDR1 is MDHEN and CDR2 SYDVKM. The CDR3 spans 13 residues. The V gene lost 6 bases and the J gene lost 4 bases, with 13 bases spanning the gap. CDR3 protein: CASSLTGPYEQYF. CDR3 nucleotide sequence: TGTGCCAGCAGCTTGACGGGACCGTACGAGCAGTACTTC.

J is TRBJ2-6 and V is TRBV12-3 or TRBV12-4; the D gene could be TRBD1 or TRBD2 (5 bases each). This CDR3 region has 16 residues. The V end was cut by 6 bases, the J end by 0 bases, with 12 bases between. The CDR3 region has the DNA TGTGCCAGCAGCTCCGGGACGGGCTCTGGGGCCAACGTCCTGACTTTC. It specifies CASSSGTGSGANVLTF.

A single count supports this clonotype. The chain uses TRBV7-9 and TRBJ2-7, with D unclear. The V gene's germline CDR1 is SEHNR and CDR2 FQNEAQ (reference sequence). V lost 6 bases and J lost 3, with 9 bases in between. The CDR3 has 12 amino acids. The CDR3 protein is CASRGVDYEQYF. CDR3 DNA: TGTGCCAGCAGGGGTGTAGACTACGAGCAGTACTTC.

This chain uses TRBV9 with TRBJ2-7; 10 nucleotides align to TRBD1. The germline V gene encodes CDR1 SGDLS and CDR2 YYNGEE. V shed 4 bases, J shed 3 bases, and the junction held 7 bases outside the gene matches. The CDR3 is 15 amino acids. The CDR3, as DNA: TGTGCCAGCAGCCTCGGGGACAGGGGAAACTACGAGCAGTACTTC. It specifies CASSLGDRGNYEQYF.

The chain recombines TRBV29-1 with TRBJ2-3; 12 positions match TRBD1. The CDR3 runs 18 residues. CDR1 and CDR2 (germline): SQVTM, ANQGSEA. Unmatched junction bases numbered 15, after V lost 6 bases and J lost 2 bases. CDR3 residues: CSVGGDRGLSQYTDTQYF. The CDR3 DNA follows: TGCAGCGTGGGAGGGGACAGGGGGCTATCACAATACACAGATACGCAGTATTTT.

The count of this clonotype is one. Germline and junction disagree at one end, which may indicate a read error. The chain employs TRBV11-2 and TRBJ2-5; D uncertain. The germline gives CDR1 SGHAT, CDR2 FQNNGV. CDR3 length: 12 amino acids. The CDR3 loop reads CASSLVQATQYF. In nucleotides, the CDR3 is TGTGCCAGCAGCTTAGTGCAAGCGACCCAGTACTTC.

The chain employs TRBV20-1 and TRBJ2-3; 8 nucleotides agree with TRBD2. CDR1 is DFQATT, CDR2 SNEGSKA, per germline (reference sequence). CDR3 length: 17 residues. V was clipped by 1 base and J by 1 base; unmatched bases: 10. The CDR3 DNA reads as TGCAGTGCTAGAGTTCCCCCGCGGGGGGAGCGCACAGATACGCAGTATTTT. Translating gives CSARVPPRGERTDTQYF.

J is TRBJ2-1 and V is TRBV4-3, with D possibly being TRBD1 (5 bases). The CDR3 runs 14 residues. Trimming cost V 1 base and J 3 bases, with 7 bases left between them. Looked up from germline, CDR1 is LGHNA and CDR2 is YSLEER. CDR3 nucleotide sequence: TGCGCCAGCAGCCAAGCAGGGTTCTACAATGAGCAGTTCTTC. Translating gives CASSQAGFYNEQFF.

The CDR3 sequence is CSAGDSQPYALQQYV. The CDR3 region has the DNA TGCAGTGCGGGGGACAGCCAACCCTACGCTCTCCAGCAGTACGTC. This chain uses TRBV20-1 with TRBJ2-7; 7 bases map to TRBD1. The trim removed 6 bases at V and 8 bases at J, leaving 19 bases unmatched. From germline, CDR1 is DFQATT and CDR2 SNEGSKA (reference sequence). This CDR3 region has 15 residues.

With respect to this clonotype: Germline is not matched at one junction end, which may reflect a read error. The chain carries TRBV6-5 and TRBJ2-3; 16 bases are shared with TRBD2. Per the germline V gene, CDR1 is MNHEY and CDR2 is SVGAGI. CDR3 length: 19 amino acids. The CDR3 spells CASSLGLAGGIYSTGTQYF. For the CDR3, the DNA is TGTGCCAGCAGTTTGGGACTAGCGGGAGGGATCTATAGCACAGGTACGCAGTATTTT.

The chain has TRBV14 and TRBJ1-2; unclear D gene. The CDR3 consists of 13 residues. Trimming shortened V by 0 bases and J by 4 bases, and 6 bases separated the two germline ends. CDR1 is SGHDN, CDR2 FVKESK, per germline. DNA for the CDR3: TGTGCCAGCAGCCAAGAAAGCATCTATGGCTACACCTTC. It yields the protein CASSQESIYGYTF.

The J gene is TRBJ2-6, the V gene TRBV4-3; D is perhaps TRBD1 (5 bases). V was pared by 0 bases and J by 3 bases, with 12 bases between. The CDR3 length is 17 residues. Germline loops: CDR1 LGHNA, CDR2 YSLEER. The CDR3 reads CASSQEAGSGGANVLTF. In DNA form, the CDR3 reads TGCGCCAGCAGCCAAGAGGCAGGGTCGGGTGGGGCCAACGTCCTGACTTTC.